The entry below describes one T cell receptor (beta chain). Its antigen is unidentified. In germline, CDR1 is SGHAT, CDR2 FQNNGV. V lost 5 bases and J 6 bases, leaving 5 bases between the germline ends. The CDR3 is made up of 11 amino acids. A heparinised blood draw that averaged about 100 mL was obtained once from each donor. Cells sorted by CD45RO/CCR7/CD25/CD127/CD95/CD27 comprised CD4+ naive, central memory, regulatory and stem cell-like memory cells. The record originates from a study of beta chain features in type 1 diabetes. Study-level background: Investigators examined some 100 million sorted cells across all samples. Findings and caveats of the study: Shortening that was moderate but significant affected the TCRB CDR3s of Type 1 diabetes patients in all four CD4+ subsets. Healthy donors had naive, central memory and Treg TCRB repertoires that appeared less similar than those seen among patients.

Expressed TCRB transcripts were sequenced because the entire RNA isolate underwent reverse transcription. Using immunoSEQ multiplex PCR, the repertoire was profiled, and TCRdb retains in-frame clones only, with some absent. The sample has 25,000 to 30,000 clones; around three fifths are singletons. This receptor was identified in a woman between 25 and 40 years old with type 1 diabetes. Input material: Tregs from blood. The genes are TRBV11-2 and TRBJ2-1, with unresolved D. As DNA, the CDR3 is TGTGCCAGCAGCCTACTCAATGAGCAGTTCTTC. Amino acids: CASSLLNEQFF.